The next 22 T cell receptor beta chains were all read from a single sample in a study of T cells in localized non-small cell lung cancer. The assay was immunoSEQ multiplex PCR, and TCRdb's table has in-frame clones only and misses some. The table has some 21,000 clones, over 75% seen once. The sequenced sample was peripheral blood, obtained before any cancer treatment. Receptors originate from a woman aged 35 to 69 with stage I lung adenocarcinoma.

The CDR3 reads CASTPGDRGNQPQHF. CDR3 nucleotides: TGTGCCAGCACTCCAGGGGACCGGGGCAATCAGCCCCAGCATTTT. The chain links TRBV28 to TRBJ1-5, with TRBD1 as a possible D gene (6 bases). Per the germline V gene, CDR1 is MDHEN and CDR2 is SYDVKM. The CDR3 is 15 amino acids. V shed 7 bases and J shed 2 bases, with 15 bases lying between them.

The chain recombines TRBV19 with TRBJ2-1; D might be TRBD2 (5 bases). Germline V gives CDR1 LNHDA, CDR2 SQIVND (reference sequence). The CDR3 is 13 residues long. The V gene lost 7 bases and the J gene lost 8 bases, with 15 bases spanning the gap. The CDR3 bases are TGTGCCAGTAACAACTTCGCGGGCTATGAGCAGTTCTTC. Amino acid sequence: CASNNFAGYEQFF.

This chain uses TRBV19 with TRBJ2-6, with D possibly matching TRBD1 (5 bases). Germline lookup yields CDR1 LNHDA and CDR2 SQIVND (reference sequence). The CDR3 length is 19 residues. The V gene lost 0 bases and the J gene lost 0 bases, with 15 bases spanning the gap. The CDR3 DNA is TGTGCCAGTAGTATAGAGGCTCGACAGCCATACTCTGGGGCCAACGTCCTGACTTTC. Encoded protein: CASSIEARQPYSGANVLTF.

V gene TRBV7-6 combines with J gene TRBJ1-1; D gene unclear. The CDR3 contains 15 residues. The germline CDR1 and CDR2 sequences are SGHVS and FNYEAQ. Deletions cut 5 bases from V and 0 bases from J, with 13 bases between. CDR3 region: CASSPSGRLNTEAFF. The CDR3 DNA sequence: TGTGCCAGCAGCCCATCTGGACGGCTGAACACTGAAGCTTTCTTT.

The rearrangement joins TRBV19 to TRBJ2-1; 11 bases fit TRBD2. The CDR3 has 17 residues. CDR1 is LNHDA, CDR2 SQIVND, per germline (reference sequence). V was clipped by 4 bases and J by 4 bases; unmatched bases: 9. CDR3 sequence: CASSSAGLAGLYNEQFF. CDR3 DNA sequence: TGTGCCAGTAGTAGTGCAGGACTAGCGGGCCTTTACAATGAGCAGTTCTTC.

The genes are TRBV28 and TRBJ2-7, with a possible D match to TRBD1 (6 bases). The CDR3 has 13 amino acids. Germline V gene sequence: CDR1 MDHEN, CDR2 SYDVKM. Trimming removed 7 bases at V and 6 bases at J, with 16 bases between. The CDR3 coding sequence is TGTGCCAGCATCTCACAGGGTTCGGGCGAGCAGTACTTC. Protein: CASISQGSGEQYF.

The chain recombines TRBV6-5 with TRBJ2-7; TRBD1 matches 7 bases. J lost 1 base, V lost 2 bases, and 2 bases had no gene match. CDR1 is MNHEY, CDR2 SVGAGI, per germline. This CDR3 region has 14 residues. The CDR3 DNA reads as TGTGCCAGCAGTTACGACAGGGTTTCCTACGAGCAGTACTTC. The encoded protein is CASSYDRVSYEQYF.

The V and J genes are TRBV19 and TRBJ2-7; tentative D call: TRBD2 (6 bases). V dropped 7 bases and J dropped 5 bases, with 18 bases sitting between them. The CDR3 is 14 residues long. Germline V gives CDR1 LNHDA, CDR2 SQIVND (reference sequence). This CDR3 reads CASIGDPAGHEQYF. CDR3 in DNA: TGTGCCAGTATCGGGGACCCTGCGGGACACGAGCAGTACTTC.

This sequence joins TRBV18 and TRBJ1-2, with 7 bases identical to TRBD1. The ends lost 3 bases at V and 6 bases at J; junction bases unmatched: 4. The CDR3 runs 13 residues. The germline CDR1 and CDR2 sequences are KGHSH and LQKENI. This CDR3 reads CASSPRTGDGYTF. The CDR3, as DNA: TGTGCCAGCTCACCTAGGACAGGCGATGGCTACACCTTC.

This clone was seen once. V gene TRBV6-5 combines with J gene TRBJ2-5; maybe TRBD1 (6 bases). The CDR3 is 15 amino acids. Germline-derived CDR1 and CDR2 are MNHEY and SVGAGI. The ends were cut back, 2 bases at V and 7 bases at J, with 17 bases in the middle. CDR3 DNA sequence: TGTGCCAGCAGTTACCAGGGGCAGGGGCACGGGACCCAGTACTTC. As protein: CASSYQGQGHGTQYF.

The CDR3 coding sequence is TGTGCCAGCATACCCTCGAGGGTTCCCAATCAGCCCCAGCATTTT. Amino acids: CASIPSRVPNQPQHF. The rearrangement links TRBV21-1 to TRBJ1-5. TRBV21-1 is marked as a pseudogene. The CDR3 length is 15 residues.

The genes are TRBV2 and TRBJ1-1; D remains ambiguous. The germline V and J ends were trimmed by 0 bases and 1 base, with 9 bases remaining between them. CDR3 size: 15 residues. In germline, CDR1 is SNHLY, CDR2 FYNNEI. The CDR3 sequence is CASSEAPGENTEAFF. DNA for the CDR3: TGTGCCAGCAGTGAAGCGCCAGGTGAGAACACTGAAGCTTTCTTT.

This chain links TRBV7-8 with TRBJ2-1; D is possibly TRBD2 (6 bases). CDR3 size: 16 residues. Germline CDR1 reads SGHVS; CDR2 reads FQNEAQ. The V end was cut by 0 bases, the J end by 0 bases, with 9 bases between. CDR3 residues: CASSLASGRSYNEQFF. In DNA, the CDR3 is TGTGCCAGCAGCTTAGCCAGCGGGCGCTCCTACAATGAGCAGTTCTTC. The full variable domain, with the rest looked up from reference TRBV7-8 and TRBJ2-1, is GAGVSQSPRYKVAKRGQDVALRCDPISGHVSLFWYQQALGQGPEFLTYFQNEAQLDKSGLPSDRFFAERPEGSVSTLKIQRTQQEDSAVYLCASSLASGRSYNEQFFGPGTRLTVL.

The rearrangement links TRBV27 to TRBJ2-7, with 13 bases fitting TRBD2. There are 15 residues in the CDR3. Looked up from germline, CDR1 is MNHEY and CDR2 is SMNVEV (reference sequence). V shed 5 bases and J 5 bases; nucleotides not matched to a gene: 6. CDR3 sequence: CASSLGLAGADEQYF. The CDR3 DNA is TGTGCCAGCAGTCTAGGACTAGCGGGAGCGGACGAGCAGTACTTC.

The chain has TRBV10-3 and TRBJ1-6, with TRBD1 identical over 8 bases. CDR1 and CDR2 (germline): ENHRY, SYGVKD. The CDR3 is made up of 18 amino acids. V gave up 6 bases and J gave up 0 bases; unmatched junction bases: 10. The CDR3 region has the DNA TGTGCCATCAGGGATGACAGGGGCGCAAGCTCCTATAATTCACCCCTCCACTTT. Translated, it gives CAIRDDRGASSYNSPLHF.

The chain uses TRBV28 and TRBJ2-2; TRBD2 might be the D (5 bases). CDR3 length equals 13 residues. V gave up 8 bases and J gave up 3 bases, with 10 bases separating them. The germline CDR1 and CDR2 sequences are MDHEN and SYDVKM. The CDR3 reads CASGSGYTGELFF. CDR3 sequence (DNA): TGTGCCAGCGGGAGTGGTTACACCGGGGAGCTGTTTTTT.

The chain combines TRBV5-4 with TRBJ2-5; D not resolved. Trimming removed 0 bases from V and 2 bases from J, with 5 bases in between. There are 13 residues in the CDR3. Germline lookup yields CDR1 SGHNT and CDR2 YYREEE (reference sequence). DNA for the CDR3: TGTGCCAGCAGCTTGGGTATTCAAGAGACCCAGTACTTC. Protein: CASSLGIQETQYF. Full variable domain (missing parts from reference TRBV5-4 and TRBJ2-5): ETGVTQSPTHLIKTRGQQVTLRCSSQSGHNTVSWYQQALGQGPQFIFQYYREEENGRGNFPPRFSGLQFPNYSSELNVNALELDDSALYLCASSLGIQETQYFGPGTRLLVL.

The chain is built from TRBV27 and TRBJ2-7; either TRBD1 or TRBD2 may fit D (5 bases each). Looked up from germline, CDR1 is MNHEY and CDR2 is SMNVEV (reference sequence). The CDR3 loop spans 16 amino acids. V dropped 4 bases and J dropped 3 bases, with 19 bases sitting between them. This CDR3 is CASSSLPGTADYEQYF. In DNA form, the CDR3 reads TGTGCCAGCAGTTCTCTCCCCGGGACGGCGGACTACGAGCAGTACTTC.

The chain couples TRBV4-1 to TRBJ1-1; D is undetermined. The CDR3 spans 13 residues. Deletions cut 2 bases from V and 1 base from J, with 5 bases between. The germline V gene encodes CDR1 MGHRA and CDR2 YSYEKL. In DNA, the CDR3 is TGCGCCAGCAGCCAAAACCCGAACACTGAAGCTTTCTTT. Translation gives CASSQNPNTEAFF.

The J gene is TRBJ2-7, the V gene TRBV7-9; 10 bases match TRBD2. J was trimmed by 7 bases and V by 5 bases; bases with no gene match: 14. The CDR3 length is 16 residues. Looked up from germline, CDR1 is SEHNR and CDR2 is FQNEAQ (reference sequence). CDR3 DNA sequence: TGTGCCAGCAGCCCAGACACCCTAGCGGGAGCTTGGGAGCAGTACTTC. It encodes CASSPDTLAGAWEQYF. Supplemented by reference TRBV7-9 and TRBJ2-7, the full variable domain reads DTGVSQNPRHKITKRGQNVTFRCDPISEHNRLYWYRQTLGQGPEFLTYFQNEAQLEKSRLLSDRFSAERPKGSFSTLEIQRTEQGDSAMYLCASSPDTLAGAWEQYFGPGTRLTVT.

The genes are TRBV9 and TRBJ2-7; 7 nucleotides line up with TRBD1. The CDR3 covers 15 residues. The trim removed 4 bases at V and 3 bases at J, leaving 10 bases unmatched. CDR1 SGDLS and CDR2 YYNGEE come from the germline V gene. DNA for the CDR3: TGTGCCAGCAGCCCAGCGACAGGGATCGTCTACGAGCAGTACTTC. As protein: CASSPATGIVYEQYF. Using reference TRBV9 and TRBJ2-7 for the parts outside the CDR3, the full variable domain is DSGVTQTPKHLITATGQRVTLRCSPRSGDLSVYWYQQSLDQGLQFLIQYYNGEERAKGNILERFSAQQFPDLHSELNLSSLELGDSALYFCASSPATGIVYEQYFGPGTRLTVT.

The V gene is TRBV2, the J gene TRBJ2-7; tentative D call: TRBD1 (6 bases). The V end lost 8 bases, the J end lost 6 bases, and 17 bases lay between the germline ends. Germline assignment: CDR1 SNHLY and CDR2 FYNNEI. CDR3 length: 13 amino acids. The CDR3 nucleotides read TGTGCCAGCTGTCCACAGGGAGTCAGCGAGCAGTACTTC. The encoded protein is CASCPQGVSEQYF.